The 15 T cell receptor beta chains in this list originate from one sample, sequenced in a study of radiotherapy plus CTLA-4 blockade in lung cancer (dated by TCRdb to the late 2010s). Library preparation employed the immunoSEQ multiplex PCR assay. TCRdb took over this immuneACCESS table, retaining in-frame rearrangements with V and J assigned. Such tables are incomplete; in checked studies, under half of the missing clones stem from an unresolved V gene, and the remainder is unexplained. The sample table contains around 44,000 clones; only one count was recorded for 70% to 90% of them. The top ten hold about a sixth of the sample. Sequences were derived from peripheral blood, sampled from a patient treated with radiotherapy plus ipilimumab. The receptors were sampled from a human donor with non-small cell lung cancer that progressed on radiotherapy plus ipilimumab. Some clones in this sample may be carry-over from other donors' samples.

The rearrangement joins TRBV27 to TRBJ2-1, with TRBD1 identical over 8 bases. CDR1 and CDR2 from the germline V gene are MNHEY and SMNVEV (reference sequence). The CDR3 loop spans 14 amino acids. Trimming took 2 bases from V and 8 from J; bases not matched to a gene: 5. This CDR3 is CASSLNRGWDEQFF. Written as DNA, the CDR3 is TGTGCCAGCAGTTTAAACAGGGGGTGGGATGAGCAGTTCTTC.

The chain uses TRBV28 and TRBJ2-7, with D tentatively TRBD2 (6 bases). The CDR3 is made up of 14 amino acids. Germline CDR1 is MDHEN and CDR2 is SYDVKM. The V end lost 2 bases, the J end lost 3 bases, and 11 bases lay between the germline ends. CDR3 bases: TGTGCCAGCAGTTTAGGCGGGACGGACTACGAGCAGTACTTC. Protein sequence: CASSLGGTDYEQYF.

The sample holds one count of this clone. The J gene is TRBJ2-7, the V gene TRBV14; 12 bases match TRBD2. V lost 3 bases and J lost 0; bases outside the gene matches: 0. In germline, CDR1 is SGHDN, CDR2 FVKESK. The CDR3 is 15 residues long. The CDR3 is CASSQTSGGSYEQYF. The CDR3 region has the DNA TGTGCCAGCAGCCAGACTAGCGGGGGCTCCTACGAGCAGTACTTC.

The chain links TRBV10-1 to TRBJ2-7, with TRBD2 matching over 7 bases. Germline V gene sequence: CDR1 WNHNN, CDR2 SYGVQD (reference sequence). V dropped 7 bases and J dropped 2; count of bases not matched to a gene: 14. The CDR3 contains 16 residues. DNA of the CDR3: TGCGCCAGCAACCCCGCGTCGGGGGGTTTTCCCTACGAGCAGTACTTC. Its translation is CASNPASGGFPYEQYF.

The rearrangement links TRBV4-1 to TRBJ2-2; tentative D call: TRBD2 (6 bases). Trimming took 1 base from V and 3 from J, leaving 12 bases between them. Germline CDR1 is MGHRA and CDR2 is YSYEKL. The length of the CDR3 is 16 residues. The CDR3 DNA sequence: TGCGCCAGCAGCCAAGGGGCTAGCGCCCACACCGGGGAGCTGTTTTTT. The encoded protein is CASSQGASAHTGELFF.

The chain uses TRBV15 and TRBJ1-4, with a possible D match to TRBD1 (6 bases). CDR3 size: 15 residues. The ends were cut back, 1 base at V and 8 bases at J, with 14 bases in the middle. Germline V gene sequence: CDR1 LNHNV, CDR2 YYDKDF (reference sequence). The CDR3 loop reads CATSRVTGSEEKLFF. The CDR3 DNA is TGTGCCACCAGCAGAGTAACAGGGTCAGAAGAAAAACTGTTTTTT.

This clone came up once. This chain uses TRBV27 with TRBJ1-5; 8 nucleotides match TRBD1. V trimming: 7 bases; J trimming: 6 bases; junction bases outside the gene matches: 5. The CDR3 totals 13 residues. The germline V gene encodes CDR1 MNHEY and CDR2 SMNVEV (reference sequence). The CDR3 DNA is TGTGCCAGCAATCCAGGGGGCGGTCAGCCCCAGCATTTT. Protein sequence: CASNPGGGQPQHF.

The gene calls are TRBV5-8 and TRBJ2-1; D is possibly TRBD2 (6 bases). V was trimmed by 4 bases and J by 1 base, leaving 18 bases between them. The CDR3 sequence is 17 residues long. Germline V gene sequence: CDR1 SGHTS, CDR2 YDEGEE. The CDR3 sequence: CASSGSLAFVSYNEQFF. DNA of the CDR3: TGTGCCAGCAGCGGATCACTAGCCTTTGTTTCCTACAATGAGCAGTTCTTC.

This clone was recorded once. The chain combines TRBV4-1 with TRBJ1-6, with a possible D match to TRBD1 (5 bases). Germline V gene data show CDR1 as MGHRA and CDR2 as YSYEKL. Trimming shortened V by 3 bases and J by 9 bases, and 21 bases separated the two germline ends. This CDR3 is built from 17 residues. CDR3 region: CASSQGGAAGGGSPLHF. DNA of the CDR3: TGCGCCAGCAGCCAGGGAGGGGCCGCAGGCGGGGGTTCACCCCTCCACTTT.

The V and J genes are TRBV15 and TRBJ1-4, with TRBD1 matching over 7 bases. Germline CDR1 LNHNV, CDR2 YYDKDF (reference sequence). The CDR3 is made up of 17 amino acids. V dropped 3 bases and J dropped 0; count of bases not matched to a gene: 7. The CDR3, as DNA: TGTGCCACCAGCAGGGGGGACAGCATCTCAACTAATGAAAAACTGTTTTTT. Its translation is CATSRGDSISTNEKLFF.

The chain is built from TRBV10-3 and TRBJ2-7, with 7 bases lining up with TRBD1. The CDR3 runs to 13 residues. Per the germline V gene, CDR1 is ENHRY and CDR2 is SYGVKD. The trim removed 5 bases at V and 6 bases at J, leaving 7 bases unmatched. This CDR3 is CAISSQTGVEQYF. For the CDR3, the DNA is TGTGCCATCAGTTCCCAAACAGGGGTCGAGCAGTACTTC.

The rearrangement links TRBV12-5 to TRBJ1-5; 7 bases map to TRBD1. The ends lost 5 bases at V and 0 bases at J; junction bases unmatched: 7. In germline, CDR1 is LGHNT, CDR2 FRNRAP. This CDR3 comprises 16 residues. CDR3 protein: CASGPGQDYSNQPQHF. DNA for the CDR3: TGTGCTAGTGGTCCTGGACAGGATTATAGCAATCAGCCCCAGCATTTT.

The chain combines TRBV5-4 with TRBJ2-2; 9 bases are a match to TRBD1. The CDR3 has 16 residues. Germline CDR1 and CDR2: SGHNT and YYREEE (reference sequence). V lost 5 bases, J lost 7 bases, and 12 bases stayed unmatched. CDR3 coding DNA: TGTGCCAGCAGTCGCCGCCGGGACAGGGCCGGCGGGGAGCTGTTTTTT. It encodes CASSRRRDRAGGELFF.

The chain uses TRBV18 and TRBJ2-7; 8 bases line up with TRBD1. The CDR3 runs 15 residues. Germline V gene data show CDR1 as KGHSH and CDR2 as LQKENI. J gave up 5 bases and V 2 bases, and 8 bases lay outside the gene matches. The CDR3 bases are TGTGCCAGCTCACCAAGGACAGGGACCTTAGACGAGCAGTACTTC. Protein: CASSPRTGTLDEQYF. The full variable domain, completed using reference TRBV18 and TRBJ2-7, is NAGVMQNPRHLVRRRGQEARLRCSPMKGHSHVYWYRQLPEEGLKFMVYLQKENIIDESGMPKERFSAEFPKEGPSILRIQQVVRGDSAAYFCASSPRTGTLDEQYFGPGTRLTVT.

The chain combines TRBV11-2 with TRBJ2-3, with D possibly matching TRBD2 (5 bases). CDR1 and CDR2 (germline): SGHAT, FQNNGV. CDR3 length: 16 amino acids. Trimming took off 3 bases at V and 2 bases at J, with 15 bases between the two ends. The CDR3 DNA is TGTGCCAGCAGCTTGGGAGCTAGCCGGGTCACAGATACGCAGTATTTT. Its protein is CASSLGASRVTDTQYF.